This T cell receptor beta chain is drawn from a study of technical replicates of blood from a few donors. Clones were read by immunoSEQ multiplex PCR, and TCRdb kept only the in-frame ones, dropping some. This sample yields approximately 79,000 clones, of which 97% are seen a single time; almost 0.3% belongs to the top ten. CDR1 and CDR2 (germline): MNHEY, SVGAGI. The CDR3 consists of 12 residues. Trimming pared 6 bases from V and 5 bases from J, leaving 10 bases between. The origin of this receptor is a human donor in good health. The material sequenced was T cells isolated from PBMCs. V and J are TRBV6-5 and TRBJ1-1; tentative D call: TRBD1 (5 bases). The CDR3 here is CASRGGGTEAFF. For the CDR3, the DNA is TGTGCCAGCAGGGGCGGGGGTACTGAAGCTTTCTTT.